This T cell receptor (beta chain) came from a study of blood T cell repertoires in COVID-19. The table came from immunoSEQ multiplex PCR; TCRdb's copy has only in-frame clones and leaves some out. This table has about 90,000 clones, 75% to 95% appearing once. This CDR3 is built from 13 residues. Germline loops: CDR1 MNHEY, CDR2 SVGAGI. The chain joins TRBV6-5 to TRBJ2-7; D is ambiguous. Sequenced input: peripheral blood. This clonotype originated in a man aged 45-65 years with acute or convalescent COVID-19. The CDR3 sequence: CATRLGPRYEQYF. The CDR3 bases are TGTGCTACCCGGCTGGGCCCACGGTACGAGCAGTACTTC.